This record covers a single TCR beta chain. These data originate in a study of glioma-infiltrating T cells after dendritic cell vaccination. The primer mix had 60 V beta and 13 J beta primers. Assay used: immunoSEQ multiplex PCR; TCRdb lists only in-frame clones, some missing. Counted here are 65,000 or so clones, around nine tenths occurring once; the ten biggest clones make up roughly 11%. V shed 5 bases and J 1 base; nucleotides not matched to a gene: 11. Germline V gene lookup returns CDR1 SGHRS and CDR2 YFSETQ. The CDR3 loop spans 16 amino acids. Stated time point: after dendritic cell vaccination, including at tumor progression/relapse.

The receptor's source is a human donor with glioblastoma. The genes are TRBV5-1 and TRBJ1-2, with 7 positions matching TRBD1. The material was blood, obtained after dendritic cell vaccination. In nucleotides, the CDR3 is TGCGCCAGCAGTACTGGGGCAGGGGGGATTAACTATGGCTACACCTTC. Translated, it gives CASSTGAGGINYGYTF.